This T cell receptor beta chain was sequenced for a study of cytomegalovirus exposure and HLA in healthy donors. On the study more broadly: In an earlier analysis, 95 million to 130 million unique TCR beta sequences were found from some 170 million T cells. Study observations and caveats: A reported reduction in N-insertions relative to the approximately 670-donor mean was seen in an Asian-associated ancestry cluster in a later analysis. Near-uniform donor sequencing depth was presumed by presence/absence analyses. Analyzed later, most CMV-associated TCR beta chains appeared HLA-restricted.

Trimming cost V 3 bases and J 6 bases, with 15 bases left between them. CDR1 and CDR2 (germline): SGHNT, YYREEE (reference sequence). The CDR3 covers 14 residues. Points on this clone: Its antigen is not identified.

PCR amplification relied on 60 Vbeta primers (plus 13 Jbeta primers). The protocol was immunoSEQ multiplex PCR, while the TCRdb copy is restricted to in-frame clones and leaves out a portion. Of over 130,000 clones in the sample, 75% to 85% are singletons; the top ten hold 3.5%. The gene calls are TRBV5-4 and TRBJ1-1, with TRBD1 as a possible D gene (6 bases). The clonotype was recovered from a human donor in good health. The material sequenced was PBMCs. Here the CDR3 reads CASSSPNRVPEAFF. In DNA, the CDR3 is TGTGCCAGCAGCTCGCCTAACAGGGTACCTGAAGCTTTCTTT.